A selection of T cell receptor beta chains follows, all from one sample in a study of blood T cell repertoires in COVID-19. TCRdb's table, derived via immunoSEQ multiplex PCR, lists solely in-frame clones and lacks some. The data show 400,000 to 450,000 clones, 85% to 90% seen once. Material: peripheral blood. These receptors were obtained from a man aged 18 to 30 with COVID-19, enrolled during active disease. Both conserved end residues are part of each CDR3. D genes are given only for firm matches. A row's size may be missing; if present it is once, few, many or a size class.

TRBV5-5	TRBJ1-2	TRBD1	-	TGTGCCAGCAGCAGGACAGGGAGGAACTATGGCTACACCTTC	CASSRTGRNYGYTF
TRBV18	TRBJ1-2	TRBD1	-	TGTGCCAGCTCATTAGACCGGGACAGGGTCGGAAGCTACACCTTC	CASSLDRDRVGSYTF
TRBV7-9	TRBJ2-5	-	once	TGTGCCAGCAGCTTAGGGGGTTCGGGGGAGACCCAGTACTTC	CASSLGGSGETQYF
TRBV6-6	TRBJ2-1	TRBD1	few	TGTGCCAGCAGTACGACAGGGTACAACAATGAGCAGTTCTTC	CASSTTGYNNEQFF
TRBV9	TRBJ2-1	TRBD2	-	TGTGCCAGCAACCAACTTTCGGGGGGGCTCAACAATGAGCAGTTCTTC	CASNQLSGGLNNEQFF
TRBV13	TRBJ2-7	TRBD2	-	TGTGCCAGCAGCCACATCACTAGCGGGTTTACCTACGAGCAGTACTTC	CASSHITSGFTYEQYF
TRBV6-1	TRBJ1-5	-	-	TGTGCCAGCAGTGACCCGAATCAGCCCCAGCATTTT	CASSDPNQPQHF
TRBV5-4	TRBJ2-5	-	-	TGTGCCAGCAGTCCCCCGGGGATTCAAGAGACCCAGTACTTC	CASSPPGIQETQYF
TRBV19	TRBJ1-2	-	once	TGTGCCAGTAGTATCGAGCCGGAGGCATATGGCTACACCTTC	CASSIEPEAYGYTF
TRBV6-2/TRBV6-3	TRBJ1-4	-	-	TGTGCCAGCAGTTACACGGCGGAGGCAGGGAGGGATGAAAAACTGTTTTTT	CASSYTAEAGRDEKLFF
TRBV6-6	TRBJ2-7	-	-	TGTGCCAGCAGTTCCGGGTACTCCTACGAGCAGTACTTC	CASSSGYSYEQYF
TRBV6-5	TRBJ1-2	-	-	TGTGCCAGCAGGAGAGAACAGGACTATGGCTACACCTTC	CASRREQDYGYTF
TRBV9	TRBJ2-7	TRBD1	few	TGTGCCAGCAGCGCCGGACAGGCTCTGGCTCCCTACGAGCAGTACTTC	CASSAGQALAPYEQYF
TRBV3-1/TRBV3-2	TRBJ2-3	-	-	TGTGCCAGCAGCCCCAGGGGCGGGGGCTACACAGATACGCAGTATTTT	CASSPRGGGYTDTQYF
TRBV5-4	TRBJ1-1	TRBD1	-	TGTGCCAGCAGCTCGACAGGGGGCTACACTGAAGCTTTCTTT	CASSSTGGYTEAFF
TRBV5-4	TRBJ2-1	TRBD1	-	TGTGCCAGCAGCTTGCCGGGACAGGACTACAATGAGCAGTTCTTC	CASSLPGQDYNEQFF
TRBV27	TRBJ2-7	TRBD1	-	TGTGCCAGCAGAAGACCGGGACAGGGGGGTTCTTACGAGCAGTACTTC	CASRRPGQGGSYEQYF
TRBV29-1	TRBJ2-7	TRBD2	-	TGCAGCGTTGCGGGCCGACCTAGCGGCTCGCCCTACGAGCAGTACTTC	CSVAGRPSGSPYEQYF
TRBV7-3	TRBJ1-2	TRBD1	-	TGTGCCAGCAGCTTAGGTGGGACAGGCACGAACTATGGCTACACCTTC	CASSLGGTGTNYGYTF
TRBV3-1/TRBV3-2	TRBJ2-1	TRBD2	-	TGTGCCAGCAGCCAAGATCGTACTAGCGGACACTACAATGAGCAGTTCTTC	CASSQDRTSGHYNEQFF
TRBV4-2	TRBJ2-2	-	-	TGTGCCAGCAGCCAGTACGGAGGTCTGAGGGGGAGGGCGAACACCGGGGAGCTGTTTTTT	CASSQYGGLRGRANTGELFF
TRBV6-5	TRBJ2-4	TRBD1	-	TGTGCCAGCACTCCAGGGGGCGTCCAAAACATTCAGTACTTC	CASTPGGVQNIQYF
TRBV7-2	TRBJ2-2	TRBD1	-	TGTGCCAGCAGCTTAGGGGACAGCCCCACCGGGGAGCTGTTTTTT	CASSLGDSPTGELFF
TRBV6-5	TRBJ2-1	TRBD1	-	TGTGCCAGCACTCGCGACAGGGGCAACAATGAGCAGTTCTTC	CASTRDRGNNEQFF
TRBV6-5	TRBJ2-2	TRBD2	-	TGTGCCAGCAGTTACCGACTAGCGGGAGGGACCGGGGAGCTGTTTTTT	CASSYRLAGGTGELFF
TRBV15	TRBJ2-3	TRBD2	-	TGTGCCACCAGCAAAACTAGCGGGAGGACAGATACGCAGTATTTT	CATSKTSGRTDTQYF
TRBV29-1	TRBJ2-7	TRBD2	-	TGCAGCGTTCGGGAGGTGGTCTCCGCCGAGCAGTACTTC	CSVREVVSAEQYF